The clone carrying this T cell receptor (beta chain) was detected many times. The antigen is not known. TCRdb re-called the reads with MiXCR, one entry per CDR3 protein. Seen here are 650,000 to 900,000 distinct CDR3 sequences, almost 30% observed once, and the top ten hold around 12%. The entry originates in a study of T cell repertoires in cytomegalovirus infection. Study-level background: CMV infection and matching HLA type were both indicated by public TCR beta signatures.

Germline CDR1 reads SGHVS; CDR2 reads FQNEAQ. With 0 bases removed from V and 8 bases from J, the gap between germline ends came to 19 bases. The CDR3 contains 16 residues. Points from the study as a whole: Based on cumulative public TCR beta family frequency, carriers of CMV plus the relevant HLA were identified.

The clonotype was recovered from a human donor in good health (CMV status not recorded). Some clones in this sample may be carry-over from other donors' samples. The chain is built from TRBV7-8 and TRBJ1-2; TRBD1 might be the D (6 bases). The input for sequencing was cultured CD8+ T cells from PBMCs, taken from culture after CMV antigen stimulation. The CDR3 DNA reads as TGTGCCAGCAGCTTAGCGGGGGGGGGCGCCTGGAACGGCTACACCTTC. This sequence encodes CASSLAGGGAWNGYTF.